What follows are 6 T cell receptor beta chains derived from one specimen sequenced in a study of T cell clones after liver transplantation. Only in-frame clones appear in the TCRdb table, and some are missing; sequencing was by immunoSEQ multiplex PCR. The data contain 45,000 to 60,000 clones, roughly three quarters of them singletons. Sample: CD4+ T cells from blood, taken at the 22-month timepoint. The receptors were gathered from a human patient who received a liver transplant. A share of the T cells may be of graft donor origin.

The chain joins TRBV7-7 to TRBJ2-5, with D maybe TRBD1 (5 bases). Germline lookup yields CDR1 SSHAT and CDR2 FNYEAQ (reference sequence). V lost 2 bases and J lost 5, with 6 bases in between. The CDR3 runs to 12 residues. The CDR3 DNA reads TGTGCCAGCAGCTTATCAGGGGAGACCCAGTACTTC. This translates into CASSLSGETQYF. Full variable domain (outside the CDR3, taken from reference TRBV7-7 and TRBJ2-5): GAGVSQSPRYKVTKRGQDVTLRCDPISSHATLYWYQQALGQGPEFLTYFNYEAQPDKSGLPSDRFSAERPEGSISTLTIQRTEQRDSAMYRCASSLSGETQYFGPGTRLLVL.

V usage is TRBV5-1 and J usage is TRBJ1-1; D might be TRBD1 (5 bases). Germline loops: CDR1 SGHRS, CDR2 YFSETQ. The CDR3 runs to 16 residues. V lost 3 bases to trimming and J lost 0 bases, with 15 bases between them. The CDR3 loop is CASSSVAGSMNTEAFF. The CDR3 DNA reads as TGCGCCAGCAGCTCCGTGGCAGGGAGCATGAACACTGAAGCTTTCTTT.

V gene TRBV28 combines with J gene TRBJ2-7, with 10 bases identical to TRBD1. This CDR3 spans 15 amino acids. V gave up 6 bases and J gave up 0 bases; unmatched junction bases: 5. CDR1 is MDHEN, CDR2 SYDVKM, per germline. CDR3: CASRIWTGGSYEQYF. CDR3 in DNA: TGTGCCAGCAGAATATGGACAGGGGGCTCCTACGAGCAGTACTTC.

The gene calls are TRBV30 and TRBJ1-5; no definite D call. Germline-derived CDR1 and CDR2 are GTSNPN and SVGIG (reference sequence). CDR3 size: 17 residues. V was shortened by 4 bases and J by 0 bases, with 19 bases between the two germline ends. The chain's CDR3 is CAWTPRGTAYSNQPQHF. The CDR3 bases are TGTGCCTGGACCCCCCGGGGAACAGCATATAGCAATCAGCCCCAGCATTTT.

This chain links TRBV6-6 with TRBJ2-7, with D possibly being TRBD2 (5 bases). Looked up from germline, CDR1 is MNHNY and CDR2 is SVGAGI (reference sequence). CDR3 size: 12 residues. V lost 5 bases to trimming and J lost 5 bases, with 10 bases between them. The CDR3 region has the DNA TGTGCCAGCAGTCCGACGGGAAACGAGCAGTACTTC. Its translation is CASSPTGNEQYF.

This chain's CDR3 is CASSLKPRLDTDTQYF. The DNA for the CDR3 is TGTGCCAGCAGCTTAAAACCACGACTAGACACAGATACGCAGTATTTT. The rearrangement links TRBV7-2 to TRBJ2-3; possible D gene TRBD2, 6 bases. The CDR3 totals 16 residues. The germline V and J ends were trimmed by 2 bases and 2 bases, with 14 bases remaining between them. CDR1 and CDR2 (germline): SGHTA, FQGNSA.